These T cell receptor beta chains were read from a single sample in a study of CD8 T cells in Susac syndrome. Via MiXCR, TCRdb re-called the immunoSEQ multiplex PCR reads, giving one row per CDR3 protein. The sample yields hundreds of thousands of distinct CDR3 sequences, 90% to 95% seen once. The sample consisted of CD4+ T cells from PBMCs. The receptor set was obtained from a human donor with multiple sclerosis. Each CDR3 is given with its conserved first and last residue. D genes are given only for firm matches. The size field is filled for only some rows; it gives once, few, many or a size class.

v_gene: TRBV14
abundance: once
d_gene: .
j_gene: TRBJ2-1
CDR3nt: TGTGCCAGCAGCCAAGACTCACTAGTTCGGGAGCAGTTCTTC
CDR3aa: CASSQDSLVREQFF

v_gene: TRBV13
abundance: .
d_gene: .
j_gene: TRBJ2-2
CDR3nt: TGTGCCAGCAGCAACCGAGGATGGGGCCGTCGCACCGGGGAGCTGTTTTTT
CDR3aa: CASSNRGWGRRTGELFF

v_gene: TRBV9
abundance: once
d_gene: TRBD1
j_gene: TRBJ2-6
CDR3nt: TGTGCCAGCAGCGTTGCAGGGGGAAGCTCTGGGGCCAACGTCCTGACTTTC
CDR3aa: CASSVAGGSSGANVLTF

v_gene: TRBV5-1
abundance: .
d_gene: TRBD1
j_gene: TRBJ1-1
CDR3nt: TGCGCCAGCAGCCCGTGGACAGGGGACTACACTGAAGCTTTCTTT
CDR3aa: CASSPWTGDYTEAFF

v_gene: TRBV4-1
abundance: .
d_gene: .
j_gene: TRBJ1-6
CDR3nt: TGCGCCAGCAGCCAAGTCCCGTGGAGGCTATCCTATAATTCACCCCTCCACTTT
CDR3aa: CASSQVPWRLSYNSPLHF

v_gene: TRBV20-1
abundance: .
d_gene: .
j_gene: TRBJ2-1
CDR3nt: TGCAGCCCCATGGGCGGGGCCTACAATGAGCAGTTCTTC
CDR3aa: CSPMGGAYNEQFF

v_gene: TRBV30
abundance: .
d_gene: .
j_gene: TRBJ2-2
CDR3nt: TGTGCCTGGACGCGGGGTCCTCGCGGGGAGCTGTTTTTT
CDR3aa: CAWTRGPRGELFF

v_gene: TRBV9
abundance: .
d_gene: .
j_gene: TRBJ1-5
CDR3nt: TGTGCCAGCAGCGTAAGCGGGGGGAACCAGCCCCAGCATTTT
CDR3aa: CASSVSGGNQPQHF

v_gene: TRBV6-1
abundance: .
d_gene: TRBD1
j_gene: TRBJ2-7
CDR3nt: TGTGCCACCACCTGGGACAGGGGCTACGAGCAGTACTTC
CDR3aa: CATTWDRGYEQYF

v_gene: TRBV11-2
abundance: .
d_gene: TRBD1
j_gene: TRBJ2-7
CDR3nt: TGTGCCAGCAGCTCCCCGGACAGGGGTGCCTACGAGCAGTACTTC
CDR3aa: CASSSPDRGAYEQYF

v_gene: TRBV7-9
abundance: .
d_gene: .
j_gene: TRBJ2-5
CDR3nt: TGTGCCAGCAGCGGATGGACCGAAAATCAAGAGACCCAGTACTTC
CDR3aa: CASSGWTENQETQYF

v_gene: TRBV18
abundance: .
d_gene: TRBD1
j_gene: TRBJ1-3
CDR3nt: TGTGCCAGCTCACTGGAAGACAGGGGTGGAAACACCATATATTTT
CDR3aa: CASSLEDRGGNTIYF

v_gene: TRBV30
abundance: once
d_gene: TRBD1
j_gene: TRBJ1-5
CDR3nt: TGTGCCTGGAGTGCAAACAGGGGGATGAGCAATCAGCCCCAGCATTTT
CDR3aa: CAWSANRGMSNQPQHF

v_gene: TRBV7-8
abundance: .
d_gene: .
j_gene: TRBJ2-1
CDR3nt: TGTGCCAGCAGCTTAGCCCGCTTTATCAATGAGCAGTTCTTC
CDR3aa: CASSLARFINEQFF

v_gene: TRBV25-1
abundance: .
d_gene: .
j_gene: TRBJ2-2
CDR3nt: TGTGCCAGCAGTAGCCCCCTCGGGACCCTATCCACCGGGGAGCTGTTTTTT
CDR3aa: CASSSPLGTLSTGELFF

v_gene: TRBV5-6
abundance: once
d_gene: .
j_gene: TRBJ1-3
CDR3nt: TGTGCCAGCAGCTTGGGGATCGACGGAAACACCATATATTTT
CDR3aa: CASSLGIDGNTIYF

v_gene: TRBV19
abundance: .
d_gene: .
j_gene: TRBJ2-5
CDR3nt: TGTGCCACGCGCTTGGTCCCGGGGGAGACCCAGTACTTC
CDR3aa: CATRLVPGETQYF

v_gene: TRBV20-1
abundance: .
d_gene: TRBD1
j_gene: TRBJ2-5
CDR3nt: TGCAGTGCCCTACAGGGGATGGCAGAGACCCAGTACTTC
CDR3aa: CSALQGMAETQYF

v_gene: TRBV12-3/TRBV12-4
abundance: .
d_gene: .
j_gene: TRBJ1-6
CDR3nt: TGTGCCAGCAGTTCCGGGAGTTCACCCCTCCACTTT
CDR3aa: CASSSGSSPLHF

v_gene: TRBV20-1
abundance: .
d_gene: .
j_gene: TRBJ2-1
CDR3nt: TGCAGTGCCGGGGGGAGACAGGGGTACCACAATGAGCAGTTCTTC
CDR3aa: CSAGGRQGYHNEQFF

v_gene: TRBV20-1
abundance: .
d_gene: .
j_gene: TRBJ2-2
CDR3nt: TGCAGTGCTAAAACCACAGGGACGAGGGGGGCCGGGGAGCTGTTTTTT
CDR3aa: CSAKTTGTRGAGELFF

v_gene: TRBV7-9
abundance: .
d_gene: .
j_gene: TRBJ2-5
CDR3nt: TGTGCCAGCAGCTTAGGACGGGGGCCCCAACAAGAGACCCAGTACTTC
CDR3aa: CASSLGRGPQQETQYF

v_gene: TRBV19
abundance: .
d_gene: .
j_gene: TRBJ1-6
CDR3nt: TGTGCCAGTAGACAGGGAATCTCCTATAATTCACCCCTCCACTTT
CDR3aa: CASRQGISYNSPLHF

v_gene: TRBV5-6
abundance: .
d_gene: .
j_gene: TRBJ2-3
CDR3nt: TGTGCCAGCAGCTTAGGGACTGGATACACAGATACGCAGTATTTT
CDR3aa: CASSLGTGYTDTQYF

v_gene: TRBV5-1
abundance: .
d_gene: .
j_gene: TRBJ1-5
CDR3nt: TGCGCCAGCAGCTTAGACAACCCGGATCAGCCCCAGCATTTT
CDR3aa: CASSLDNPDQPQHF

v_gene: TRBV24-1
abundance: .
d_gene: .
j_gene: TRBJ2-1
CDR3nt: TGTGCCACCAGTGATCCGACTAGGATGTCGTACAATGAGCAGTTCTTC
CDR3aa: CATSDPTRMSYNEQFF

v_gene: TRBV29-1
abundance: .
d_gene: .
j_gene: TRBJ2-3
CDR3nt: TGCAGCGTTGAACACAGCACAGATACGCAGTATTTT
CDR3aa: CSVEHSTDTQYF

v_gene: TRBV2
abundance: .
d_gene: .
j_gene: TRBJ2-3
CDR3nt: TGTGCCAGCTTACCGACTTTTGCTAGCACAGATACGCAGTATTTT
CDR3aa: CASLPTFASTDTQYF

v_gene: TRBV30
abundance: .
d_gene: .
j_gene: TRBJ1-5
CDR3nt: TGTGCCTGGAGTGTACGTCCTAACAATCAGCCCCAGCATTTT
CDR3aa: CAWSVRPNNQPQHF